This T cell receptor beta chain derives from a study of CD8 T cells in ankylosing spondylitis. Study-wide results and caveats: Enrichment of disease-linked clones was reportedly significant in matched ankylosing spondylitis synovial fluid. Ankylosing spondylitis blood appeared to carry a characteristic TCR beta motif of fewer than 10 highly homologous variants.

V shed 3 bases and J 6 bases; nucleotides not matched to a gene: 11. Germline assignment: CDR1 DFQATT and CDR2 SNEGSKA (reference sequence). The CDR3 is 15 amino acids. A single record per CDR3 protein comes from TCRdb applying MiXCR to the 5' RACE reads. This sample carries 400,000 or so distinct CDR3 sequences, 25% to 30% of them seen once, and the ten largest clones take 0.89%. This clonotype was picked up a small number of times. Its antigen is as yet unknown. This receptor was obtained from a male donor with ankylosing spondylitis. The rearrangement joins TRBV20-1 to TRBJ2-1; 7 bases are a match to TRBD2. Sequenced input: blood, either unsorted or a sorted T cell fraction (not recorded which). CDR3 coding DNA: TGCAGTGCTAGCCCATCGGGCGGGAGAGGCAATGAGCAGTTCTTC. It specifies CSASPSGGRGNEQFF.